Each of the 10 T cell receptor beta chains below was sequenced from the same sample in a study of vaccination effects on CD4 cells after COVID-19. TCRdb keeps only in-frame clones here, not all; method: immunoSEQ multiplex PCR. The sample records under 55,000 clones, approximately 70% being singletons. Antigens of these TCRs are unknown. Within the ViraFEST assay, antigen-specific CD4+ T cells underwent expansion with viral peptide pools prior to sequencing. Subsequent to a culture period of roughly 11 days, CD4+ T cells were isolated. This person caught SARS-CoV-2 sometime from March to December 2020, and PCR testing confirmed the infection. Sequences were derived from CD4+ T cells from PBMCs cultured with a peptide pool, sampled before COVID-19 vaccination. These receptors were obtained from a human donor who had a prior SARS-CoV-2 infection.

The V and J genes are TRBV6-5 and TRBJ2-3; 7 bases fit TRBD2. This CDR3 is built from 16 residues. Looked up from germline, CDR1 is MNHEY and CDR2 is SVGAGI. V lost 4 bases to trimming and J lost 5 bases; unmatched junction nucleotides: 12. CDR3 in DNA: TGTGCCAGCAGTTCCTACGAAGGCGGGGGATTAGATACGCAGTATTTT. It specifies CASSSYEGGGLDTQYF.

The chain employs TRBV30 and TRBJ1-1; 10 nucleotides agree with TRBD1. The CDR3 covers 14 residues. Trimming took 4 bases from V and 5 from J; bases not matched to a gene: 7. Germline V gene lookup returns CDR1 GTSNPN and CDR2 SVGIG (reference sequence). CDR3: CAWKGQGSKTEAFF. The CDR3 DNA reads TGTGCCTGGAAGGGACAGGGGTCGAAGACTGAAGCTTTCTTT.

This clone was counted only a few times. The chain uses TRBV5-6 and TRBJ1-3; a possible D gene is TRBD1 (6 bases). The CDR3 consists of 16 residues. Germline-derived CDR1 and CDR2 are SGHDT and YYEEEE. V was clipped by 0 bases and J by 0 bases, with 10 bases between them. CDR3 nucleotides: TGTGCCAGCAGCTTGGCGGGGGCGGCCTCTGGAAACACCATATATTTT. This codes for CASSLAGAASGNTIYF.

The rearrangement joins TRBV9 to TRBJ2-1, with D maybe TRBD2 (6 bases). V was clipped by 0 bases and J by 0 bases, with 13 bases between them. Germline-derived CDR1 and CDR2 are SGDLS and YYNGEE. The CDR3 covers 17 residues. CDR3 residues: CASSVGGVGRSYNEQFF. CDR3 DNA: TGTGCCAGCAGCGTAGGGGGGGTGGGCCGCTCCTACAATGAGCAGTTCTTC.

This clone has a single count. The chain links TRBV11-2 to TRBJ2-5, with D possibly being TRBD1 (5 bases). The CDR3 extends over 14 amino acids. Trimming pared 1 base from V and 1 base from J, leaving 7 bases between. Germline-derived CDR1 and CDR2 are SGHAT and FQNNGV. CDR3 sequence reads: CASSLAGPQETQYF. The CDR3 DNA reads as TGTGCCAGCAGCTTAGCAGGGCCCCAAGAGACCCAGTACTTC.

The gene calls are TRBV5-1 and TRBJ2-5; D is undetermined. Trimming removed 4 bases from V and 2 bases from J, with 12 bases in between. Germline V gives CDR1 SGHRS, CDR2 YFSETQ. This CDR3 comprises 14 residues. CDR3 protein: CASSLEWSQETQYF. The DNA for the CDR3 is TGCGCCAGCAGCCTGGAGTGGAGTCAAGAGACCCAGTACTTC.

V and J are TRBV5-1 and TRBJ2-7, with TRBD2 matching over 8 bases. The CDR3 sequence is 15 residues long. The germline V gene has CDR1 SGHRS and CDR2 YFSETQ. Germline trimming cut 0 bases from V and 4 bases from J; bases unmatched to any gene: 6. The CDR3 nucleotides read TGCGCCAGCAGCTTGGGGACTAGCAGCACGTACGAGCAGTACTTC. This encodes CASSLGTSSTYEQYF.

This clone was counted between two and nine times. The chain carries TRBV7-9 and TRBJ1-3; tentatively, D is TRBD1 (5 bases). The germline V and J ends were trimmed by 5 bases and 7 bases, with 15 bases remaining between them. Per germline, CDR1 SEHNR and CDR2 FQNEAQ (reference sequence). The CDR3 is 14 amino acids. The CDR3 coding sequence is TGTGCCAGCAGCGTCAGGGTTGAGGTGAACACCATATATTTT. Protein product: CASSVRVEVNTIYF.

In its sample, this clone was seen a few times. This chain links TRBV15 with TRBJ1-2; TRBD1 is a possible D gene (6 bases). The CDR3 has 14 residues. Trimming shortened V by 1 base and J by 3 bases, and 9 bases separated the two germline ends. Germline-derived CDR1 and CDR2 are LNHNV and YYDKDF (reference sequence). CDR3 protein: CATSRGGRDYGYTF. As DNA, the CDR3 is TGTGCCACCAGCAGAGGGGGGCGAGACTATGGCTACACCTTC.

The V gene is TRBV3-1 (or the pseudogene TRBV3-2), the J gene TRBJ2-7, with unresolved D. This CDR3 is built from 14 residues. Germline values: CDR1 LGHDT, CDR2 YNNKEL (reference sequence). Trimming cost V 2 bases and J 0 bases, with 8 bases left between them. Here the CDR3 reads CASSQFINSYEQYF. In DNA form, the CDR3 reads TGTGCCAGCAGCCAATTCATCAACTCCTACGAGCAGTACTTC.